The clone carrying this T cell receptor (beta chain) appeared a few times. TCRdb ran MiXCR on the RT-PCR reads and lists one entry per CDR3 protein. In the table there are a few hundred thousand distinct CDR3 sequences, around 15% of which are singletons. V was clipped by 2 bases and J by 2 bases, with 8 bases between them. CDR3 size: 14 residues. CDR1 and CDR2 (germline): KGHDR, SFDVKD. This entry is derived from a study of response to subunit inactivated influenza vaccine. This sequence joins TRBV24-1 and TRBJ1-2; no definite D call. The material was PBMCs from blood, obtained approximately 13 days after vaccination. This clonotype originated in a man aged 45-65 years who received an inactivated influenza vaccine. The CDR3 sequence is CATSDYGENYGYTF. CDR3 nucleotide sequence: TGTGCCACCAGTGATTACGGGGAGAACTATGGCTACACCTTC.